Each of the 6 T cell receptor beta chains below was sequenced from the same sample in a study of TIL therapy for anti-PD-1-resistant metastatic lung cancer. Time point meaning: pre-treatment sample, taken before nivolumab and TIL therapy. This was the immunoSEQ v3 assay. Sequenced by immunoSEQ multiplex PCR; TCRdb stores in-frame clones only, minus some. Here the sample spans 36,000 or so clones, 73% being singletons. The material was blood, obtained at baseline. Source of these receptors: a person between 30 and 80 years old with non-small cell lung cancer.

The chain joins TRBV6-5 to TRBJ2-1, with a tentative D call TRBD1 (5 bases). The CDR3 has 13 amino acids. Trimming stripped 6 bases from V and 7 bases from J, with 13 bases between. The V gene's germline CDR1 is MNHEY and CDR2 SVGAGI. CDR3 in amino acids: CASSPIDSNEQFF. The CDR3 region has the DNA TGTGCCAGCAGCCCCATCGACAGTAATGAGCAGTTCTTC.

The V and J genes are TRBV5-8 and TRBJ2-7; 11 nucleotides agree with TRBD1. This CDR3 is built from 16 residues. Germline CDR1 reads SGHTS; CDR2 reads YDEGEE. The V gene end was trimmed by 4 bases and the J gene end by 1 base; junction bases not matched to a gene: 7. CDR3 region: CASSDAGTGGSYEQYF. As DNA, the CDR3 is TGTGCCAGCAGCGACGCTGGGACAGGGGGTTCCTACGAGCAGTACTTC.

The chain recombines TRBV6-1 with TRBJ2-3, with 9 bases matching TRBD2. This CDR3 comprises 15 residues. The V gene's germline CDR1 is MNHNS and CDR2 SASEGT. V lost 0 bases, J lost 4 bases, and 2 bases stayed unmatched. The DNA for the CDR3 is TGTGCCAGCAGTGAAGCTAGCGGGAGCCCAGATACGCAGTATTTT. This sequence encodes CASSEASGSPDTQYF.

The chain carries TRBV18 and TRBJ2-3; 14 bases are a match to TRBD2. Looked up from germline, CDR1 is KGHSH and CDR2 is LQKENI. This CDR3 comprises 17 residues. V gave up 6 bases and J gave up 4 bases; unmatched junction bases: 9. CDR3 in amino acids: CASSPGLAGVGADTQYF. The DNA for the CDR3 is TGTGCCAGCTCGCCGGGACTAGCGGGAGTCGGCGCAGATACGCAGTATTTT.

The rearrangement uses TRBV5-1 and TRBJ1-6, with 8 nucleotides matching TRBD1. V dropped 0 bases and J dropped 0; count of bases not matched to a gene: 11. CDR1 is SGHRS, CDR2 YFSETQ, per germline. The CDR3 length is 20 residues. CDR3 sequence: CASSLAQQGGYSSYNSPLHF. In DNA, the CDR3 is TGCGCCAGCAGCTTGGCCCAACAGGGGGGCTACAGCTCCTATAATTCACCCCTCCACTTT. Full variable domain (outside the CDR3, taken from reference TRBV5-1 and TRBJ1-6): KAGVTQTPRYLIKTRGQQVTLSCSPISGHRSVSWYQQTPGQGLQFLFEYFSETQRNKGNFPGRFSGRQFSNSRSEMNVSTLELGDSALYLCASSLAQQGGYSSYNSPLHFGNGTRLTVT.

V usage is TRBV20-1 and J usage is TRBJ1-1; the D is unclear. Germline lookup yields CDR1 DFQATT and CDR2 SNEGSKA (reference sequence). CDR3 length: 11 amino acids. CDR3: CRVSWGTEAFF. In nucleotides, the CDR3 is TGCAGGGTCTCTTGGGGCACTGAAGCTTTCTTT.